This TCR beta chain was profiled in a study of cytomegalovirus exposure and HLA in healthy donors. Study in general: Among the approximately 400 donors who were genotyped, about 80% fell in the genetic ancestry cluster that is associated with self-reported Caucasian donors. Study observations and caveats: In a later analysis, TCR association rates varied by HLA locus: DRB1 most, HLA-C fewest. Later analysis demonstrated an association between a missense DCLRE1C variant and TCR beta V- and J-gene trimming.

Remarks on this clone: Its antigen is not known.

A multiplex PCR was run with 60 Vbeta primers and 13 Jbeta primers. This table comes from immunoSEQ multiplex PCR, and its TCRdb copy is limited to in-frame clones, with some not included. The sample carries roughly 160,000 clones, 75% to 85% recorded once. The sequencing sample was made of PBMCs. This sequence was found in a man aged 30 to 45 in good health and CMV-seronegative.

The CDR3 region has the DNA TGTGCCAGCAGTTTGGGGGGGCGGGGAGAGACCCAGTACTTC. Protein: CASSLGGRGETQYF. V usage is TRBV6-6 and J usage is TRBJ2-5; possibly TRBD2 for D (7 bases). The CDR3 is 14 amino acids. Trimming took off 4 bases at V and 4 bases at J, with 13 bases between the two ends. CDR1 is MNHNY, CDR2 SVGAGI, per germline (reference sequence).